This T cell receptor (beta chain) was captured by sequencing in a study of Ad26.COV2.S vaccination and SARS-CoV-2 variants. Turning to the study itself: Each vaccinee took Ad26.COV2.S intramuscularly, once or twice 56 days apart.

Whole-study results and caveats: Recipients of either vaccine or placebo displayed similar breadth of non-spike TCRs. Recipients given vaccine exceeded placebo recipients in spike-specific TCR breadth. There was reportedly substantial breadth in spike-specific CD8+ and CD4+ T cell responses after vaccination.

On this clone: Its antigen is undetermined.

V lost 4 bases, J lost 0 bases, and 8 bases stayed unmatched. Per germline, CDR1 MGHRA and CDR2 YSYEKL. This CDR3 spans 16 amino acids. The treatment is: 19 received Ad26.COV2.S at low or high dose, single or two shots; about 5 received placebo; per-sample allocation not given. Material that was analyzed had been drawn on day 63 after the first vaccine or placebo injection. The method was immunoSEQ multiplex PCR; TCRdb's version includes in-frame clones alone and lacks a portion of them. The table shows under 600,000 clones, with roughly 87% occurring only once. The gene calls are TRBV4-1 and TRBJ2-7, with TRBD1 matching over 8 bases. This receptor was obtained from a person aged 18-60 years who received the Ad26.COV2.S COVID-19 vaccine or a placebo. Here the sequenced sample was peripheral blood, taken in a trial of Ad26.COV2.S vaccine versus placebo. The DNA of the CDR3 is TGCGCCAGCAGCCGACTGACAGGGGAAAGCTCCTACGAGCAGTACTTC. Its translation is CASSRLTGESSYEQYF.